This TCR beta chain was identified during a study of CD8+ T cells in alopecia areata. About the research overall: Treated patients took oral tofacitinib at 5 to 10 mg twice daily. A 6-month period off drug followed tofacitinib, which lasted 6 to 18 months.

Treatment defined: oral pan-JAK inhibitor, 5-10 mg twice daily. Using a FACSAria, the CD4+ and CD8+ T cells were sorted from the PBMCs. Comment on this clone: Its antigen is currently unknown.

Study-level results: Just one nonresponder means the tie between baseline CD8+ expansion and response stays uncertain.

RNA was extracted and reverse transcribed into cDNA as the sequencing template. Data came from immunoSEQ multiplex PCR; TCRdb stores just in-frame clones and leaves some out. Counted here are 170,000 or so clones, about three fifths occurring once; the ten biggest clones make up around an eighth. The TCR sequence derives from a human donor with alopecia areata. The specimen was CD8+ T cells sorted from blood, collected at week 24, from a patient treated with tofacitinib.

CDR3 bases: TGCGCCAGCAGCCAAGAGGGAGGGACTAGCGGGGGCCGAGAGACCCAGTACTTC. Encoded protein: CASSQEGGTSGGRETQYF. The V gene is TRBV4-1, the J gene TRBJ2-5, with 14 bases fitting TRBD2. V gave up 0 bases and J gave up 4 bases; unmatched junction bases: 7. The CDR3 totals 18 residues. The germline V gene encodes CDR1 MGHRA and CDR2 YSYEKL.